Following are 11 T cell receptor beta chains from one sample sequenced in a study of blood T cells in healthy people across ages (dated by TCRdb to between 2014 and 2017). To prepare the library, 5' RACE was applied. Sequenced using an Illumina HiSeq 2500. A second roughly 6 to 12 cycle PCR used a sample-barcoded 5' primer and a J-beta primer mix. The raw public reads went through TCRdb reprocessing: fastp at Q25, MiXCR clone calling, in-frame beta chains kept. Records with the same CDR3 protein are collapsed into one entry carrying the most frequent genes and DNA. This sample comprises hundreds of thousands of distinct CDR3 sequences, 48% of them detected only once. Roughly 13% of the sample is taken by the ten largest. What was sequenced was blood. The source is a man aged 25-40 years in good health.

V usage is TRBV28 and J usage is TRBJ2-4; D may be TRBD1 (6 bases). The DNA end is more similar to TRBJ2-7, so the J call may be wrong. From germline, CDR1 is MDHEN and CDR2 SYDVKM. The CDR3 sequence is 13 residues long. CDR3 sequence (DNA): TGTGCCAGCATTGACAGGCAGACCTACGAGCAGTACTTC. Protein sequence: CASIDRQTYEQYF.

The rearrangement joins TRBV2 to TRBJ2-7; the D gene could be TRBD1 or TRBD2 (6 bases each). This CDR3 contains 13 residues. Germline loops: CDR1 SNHLY, CDR2 FYNNEI. Trimming stripped 4 bases from V and 5 bases from J, with 12 bases between. CDR3 amino acids: CASSVRGDNEQYF. The CDR3 DNA sequence: TGTGCCAGCAGTGTGAGGGGGGACAACGAGCAGTACTTC. The full variable domain, rest sourced from reference TRBV2 and TRBJ2-7, is EPEVTQTPSHQVTQMGQEVILRCVPISNHLYFYWYRQILGQKVEFLVSFYNNEISEKSEIFDDQFSVERPDGSNFTLKIRSTKLEDSAMYFCASSVRGDNEQYFGPGTRLTVT.

The rearrangement joins TRBV20-1 to TRBJ2-7, with D perhaps TRBD1 (6 bases). The CDR3 consists of 12 residues. The germline V gene encodes CDR1 DFQATT and CDR2 SNEGSKA (reference sequence). V was pared by 0 bases and J by 5 bases, with 8 bases between. Here the CDR3 reads CSAREDSHEQYF. For the CDR3, the DNA is TGCAGTGCTAGAGAGGACAGCCACGAGCAGTACTTC.

The genes are TRBV9 and TRBJ2-6; D gene unclear. The CDR3 is made up of 17 amino acids. Trimming removed 4 bases from V and 0 bases from J, with 14 bases in between. The germline gives CDR1 SGDLS, CDR2 YYNGEE. The CDR3 DNA reads TGTGCCAGCAGCCCCCGAGCCGCCGACTCTGGGGCCAACGTCCTGACTTTC. Translation: CASSPRAADSGANVLTF.

This clonotype was seen a single time. The chain recombines TRBV11-2 with TRBJ1-4; TRBD1 aligns across 7 bases. Germline V lookup: CDR1 SGHAT, CDR2 FQNNGV. The CDR3 runs to 17 residues. V lost 2 bases to trimming and J lost 0 bases; unmatched junction nucleotides: 6. CDR3 in amino acids: CASSLWGRGATNEKLFF. CDR3 DNA: TGTGCCAGCAGCTTATGGGGCAGGGGGGCAACTAATGAAAAACTGTTTTTT. The variable domain in full, completed from reference TRBV11-2 and TRBJ1-4, reads EAGVAQSPRYKIIEKRQSVAFWCNPISGHATLYWYQQILGQGPKLLIQFQNNGVVDDSQLPKDRFSAERLKGVDSTLKIQPAKLEDSAVYLCASSLWGRGATNEKLFFGSGTQLSVL.

This clonotype was seen ten or more times. The gene calls are TRBV28 and TRBJ1-2; unclear D gene. The V and J ends lost 7 bases and 0 bases respectively, with 3 bases between them. Per germline, CDR1 MDHEN and CDR2 SYDVKM. The CDR3 spans 11 residues. DNA of the CDR3: TGTGCCAGCACCGCTAACTATGGCTACACCTTC. The encoded protein is CASTANYGYTF.

The genes are TRBV10-3 and TRBJ2-7; no clear D. Germline loops: CDR1 ENHRY, CDR2 SYGVKD. V lost 4 bases, J lost 2 bases, and 12 bases lay in between. This CDR3 is built from 14 residues. CDR3 protein: CAISVQAVTYEQYF. CDR3 bases: TGTGCCATCAGTGTCCAGGCAGTGACCTACGAGCAGTACTTC.

This clonotype has only a few counts. The chain is built from TRBV7-9 and TRBJ2-1, with D perhaps TRBD1 or TRBD2 (6 bases each). This CDR3 is 17 amino acids long. The V end was cut by 2 bases, the J end by 6 bases, with 20 bases between. CDR1 SEHNR and CDR2 FQNEAQ come from the germline V gene (reference sequence). CDR3 in DNA: TGTGCCAGCAGCTTATTGGTGGGGGGCCTTGTGGGCAATGAGCAGTTCTTC. This encodes CASSLLVGGLVGNEQFF.

The CDR3 DNA reads TGCGCCAGCAGCCGCATCGAAGGGGGACTCAGACCAGATACGCAGTATTTT. Amino acids: CASSRIEGGLRPDTQYF. The chain uses TRBV4-1 and TRBJ2-3; either TRBD1 or TRBD2 may supply D (6 bases each). Germline V gene sequence: CDR1 MGHRA, CDR2 YSYEKL. The CDR3 is made up of 17 amino acids. The V and J ends lost 4 bases and 4 bases respectively, with 21 bases between them.

V gene TRBV20-1 combines with J gene TRBJ2-3; possibly TRBD1 or TRBD2 for D (6 bases each). This CDR3 comprises 14 residues. V lost 5 bases and J 1 base, leaving 13 bases between the germline ends. In germline, CDR1 is DFQATT, CDR2 SNEGSKA (reference sequence). The chain's CDR3 is CSAPQGGRTDTQYF. The CDR3 DNA sequence: TGCAGTGCTCCACAAGGGGGGCGCACAGATACGCAGTATTTT.

This clonotype was counted a few times. This chain uses TRBV7-9 with TRBJ1-4; D unresolved. Germline-derived CDR1 and CDR2 are SEHNR and FQNEAQ (reference sequence). V was cut by 3 bases and J by 0 bases, with 11 bases left in between. There are 16 residues in the CDR3. The DNA for the CDR3 is TGTGCCAGCAGCTTTCTCACCGAAGCAACTAATGAAAAACTGTTTTTT. Protein product: CASSFLTEATNEKLFF. Complete variable domain (other parts from reference TRBV7-9 and TRBJ1-4): DTGVSQNPRHKITKRGQNVTFRCDPISEHNRLYWYRQTLGQGPEFLTYFQNEAQLEKSRLLSDRFSAERPKGSFSTLEIQRTEQGDSAMYLCASSFLTEATNEKLFFGSGTQLSVL.